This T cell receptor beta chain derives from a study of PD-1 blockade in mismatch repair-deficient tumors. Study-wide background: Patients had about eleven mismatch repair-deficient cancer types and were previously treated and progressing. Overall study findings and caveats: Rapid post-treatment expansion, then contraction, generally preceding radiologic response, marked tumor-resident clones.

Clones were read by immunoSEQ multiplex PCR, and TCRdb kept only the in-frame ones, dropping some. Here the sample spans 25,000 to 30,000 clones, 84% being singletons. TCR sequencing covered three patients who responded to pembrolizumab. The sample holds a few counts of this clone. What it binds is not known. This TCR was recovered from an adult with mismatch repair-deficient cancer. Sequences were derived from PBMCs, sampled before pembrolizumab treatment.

This chain's CDR3 is CASSLGTGNEQFF. The CDR3 nucleotides read TGCGCCAGCAGCTTGGGGACAGGAAATGAGCAGTTCTTC. The chain has TRBV5-1 and TRBJ2-1; 7 bases map to TRBD1. Germline trimming cut 0 bases from V and 7 bases from J; bases unmatched to any gene: 1. In germline, CDR1 is SGHRS, CDR2 YFSETQ. CDR3 length: 13 amino acids.